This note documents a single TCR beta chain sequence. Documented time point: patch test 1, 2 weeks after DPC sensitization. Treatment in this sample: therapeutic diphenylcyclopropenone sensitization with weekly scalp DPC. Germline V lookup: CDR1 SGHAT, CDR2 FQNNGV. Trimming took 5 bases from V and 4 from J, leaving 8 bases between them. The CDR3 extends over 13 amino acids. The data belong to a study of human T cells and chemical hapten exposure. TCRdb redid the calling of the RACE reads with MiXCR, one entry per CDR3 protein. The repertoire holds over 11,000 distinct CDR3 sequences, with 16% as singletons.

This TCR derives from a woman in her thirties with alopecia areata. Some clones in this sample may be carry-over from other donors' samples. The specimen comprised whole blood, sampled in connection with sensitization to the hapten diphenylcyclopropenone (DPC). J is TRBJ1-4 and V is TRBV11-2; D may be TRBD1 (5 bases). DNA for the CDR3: TGTGCCAGCAGCGGGGACGTTAATGAAAAACTGTTTTTT. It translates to CASSGDVNEKLFF.